Sequencing of this T cell receptor beta chain was carried out in a study of T cell responses to AZD1222 COVID-19 vaccine. Study-wide points: Sampled repertoires all dated from after the peak T cell response. The study identified only five or six AZD1222 recipients as seropositive at baseline. Epitopes outside B.1.351 and B.1.1.7 mutated regions reportedly drew nearly half of spike TCRs. Donor demographics were predominantly white British with a female majority; clonal diversity may be underestimated.

Trimming pared 1 base from V and 2 bases from J, leaving 8 bases between. The CDR3 is 14 residues long. CDR1 is MDHEN and CDR2 is SYDVKM in the germline V gene. Regarding this clone: The antigen is not known.

The method was immunoSEQ multiplex PCR; TCRdb's version includes in-frame clones alone and lacks a portion of them. The sample includes approximately 300,000 clones, 90% to 95% seen only once; the top ten take about 0.5%. The chain joins TRBV28 to TRBJ1-2; D is possibly TRBD1 (5 bases). The specimen was peripheral blood, collected 28 days after the second AZD1222 dose. The receptor's source is an adult who received the AZD1222 COVID-19 vaccine. CDR3 nucleotide sequence: TGTGCCAGCAGTTTATTCGGGGGAAACTATGGCTACACCTTC. Its translation is CASSLFGGNYGYTF.